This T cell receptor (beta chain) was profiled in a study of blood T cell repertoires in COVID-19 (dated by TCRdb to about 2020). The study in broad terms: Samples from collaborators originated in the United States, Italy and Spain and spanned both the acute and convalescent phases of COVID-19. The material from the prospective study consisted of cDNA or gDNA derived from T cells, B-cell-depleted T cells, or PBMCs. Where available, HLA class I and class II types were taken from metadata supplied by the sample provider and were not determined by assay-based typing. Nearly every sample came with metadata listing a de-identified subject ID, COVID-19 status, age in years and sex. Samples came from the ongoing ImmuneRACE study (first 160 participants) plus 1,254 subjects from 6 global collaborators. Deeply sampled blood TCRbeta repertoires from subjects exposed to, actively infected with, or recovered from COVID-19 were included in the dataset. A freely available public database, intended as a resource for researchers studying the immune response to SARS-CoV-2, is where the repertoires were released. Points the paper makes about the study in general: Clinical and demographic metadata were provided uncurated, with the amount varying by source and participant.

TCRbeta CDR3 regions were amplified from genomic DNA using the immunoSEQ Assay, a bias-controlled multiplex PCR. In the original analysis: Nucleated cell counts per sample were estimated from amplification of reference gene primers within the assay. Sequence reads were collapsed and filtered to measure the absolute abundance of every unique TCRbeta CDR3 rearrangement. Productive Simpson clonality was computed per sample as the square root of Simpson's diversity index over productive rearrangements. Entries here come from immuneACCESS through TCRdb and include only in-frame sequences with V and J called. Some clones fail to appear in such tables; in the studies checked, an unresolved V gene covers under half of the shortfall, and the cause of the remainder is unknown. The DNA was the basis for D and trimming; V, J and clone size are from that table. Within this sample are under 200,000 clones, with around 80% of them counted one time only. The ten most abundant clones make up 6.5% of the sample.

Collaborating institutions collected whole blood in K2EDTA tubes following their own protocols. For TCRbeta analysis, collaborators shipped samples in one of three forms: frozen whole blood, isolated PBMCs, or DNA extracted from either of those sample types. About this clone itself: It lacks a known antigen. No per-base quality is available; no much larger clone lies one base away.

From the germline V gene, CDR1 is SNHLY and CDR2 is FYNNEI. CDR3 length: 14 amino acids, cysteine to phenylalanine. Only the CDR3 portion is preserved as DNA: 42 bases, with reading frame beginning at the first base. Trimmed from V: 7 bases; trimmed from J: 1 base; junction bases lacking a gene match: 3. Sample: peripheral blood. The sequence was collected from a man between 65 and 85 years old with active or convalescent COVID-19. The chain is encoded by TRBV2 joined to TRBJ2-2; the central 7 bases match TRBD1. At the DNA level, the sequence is TGTGCCAGCAATAACAGGGGGAACACCGGGGAGCTGTTTTTT. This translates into CASNNRGNTGELFF.